Described below is a single TCR beta chain sequence and its context. CDR1 MNHEY and CDR2 SVGAGI come from the germline V gene. The CDR3 runs 13 residues. Trimming cost V 7 bases and J 4 bases, with 10 bases left between them. This entry is derived from a study of blood T cell repertoires in COVID-19. Study information: The samples span acute and convalescent COVID-19 from the United States, Italy and Spain. T cells, B-cell-depleted T cells, or PBMCs provided the cDNA or gDNA that served as material.

Data came from immunoSEQ multiplex PCR; TCRdb stores just in-frame clones and leaves some out. The sample lists 150,000 or so clones, roughly four fifths occurring once. The source is an elderly man with acute or convalescent COVID-19. Sequencing input: peripheral blood. This chain links TRBV6-5 with TRBJ2-2; tentative D call: TRBD2 (5 bases). The CDR3 loop is CASKVGVTGELFF. The CDR3 DNA reads TGTGCCAGCAAGGTCGGGGTCACCGGGGAGCTGTTTTTT.